These 25 T cell receptor beta chains were sequenced from one sample in a study of cytomegalovirus exposure and HLA in healthy donors. Profiling relied on immunoSEQ multiplex PCR, and the TCRdb table lists in-frame clones only, not all of them. In the table there are tens of thousands of clones, approximately 93% of which are singletons. Sample: PBMCs. These receptors came from a woman aged 18-29 years in good health and CMV-seropositive.

The V call is TRBV19, the J call TRBJ1-3, with D hard to call. There are 16 residues in the CDR3. Germline values: CDR1 LNHDA, CDR2 SQIVND (reference sequence). Trimming left V 4 bases short and J 5 bases short, with 18 bases between. The CDR3 reads CASSTLFTRERNTIYF. For the CDR3, the DNA is TGTGCCAGTAGTACCCTCTTCACCCGGGAGAGAAACACCATATATTTT.

In its sample, this clone was seen once. This chain uses TRBV7-9 with TRBJ2-2, with no clear D. The ends were cut back, 5 bases at V and 5 bases at J, with 15 bases in the middle. This CDR3 is built from 15 residues. The germline V gene has CDR1 SEHNR and CDR2 FQNEAQ (reference sequence). The CDR3 protein is CASSPLFRKTGELFF. CDR3 coding DNA: TGTGCCAGCAGCCCGCTTTTCAGAAAGACCGGGGAGCTGTTTTTT.

The J gene is TRBJ2-3, the V gene TRBV19; tentative D call: TRBD2 (6 bases). The length of the CDR3 is 17 residues. The germline V gene has CDR1 LNHDA and CDR2 SQIVND (reference sequence). The germline V and J ends were trimmed by 3 bases and 3 bases, with 19 bases remaining between them. The CDR3 here is CASSIESRGGMTDTQYF. CDR3 DNA: TGTGCCAGTAGTATTGAGTCTCGGGGCGGGATGACAGATACGCAGTATTTT.

The chain combines TRBV6-5 with TRBJ2-7; D is perhaps TRBD2 (6 bases). The CDR3 is made up of 14 amino acids. Germline V gene lookup returns CDR1 MNHEY and CDR2 SVGAGI. Between the trimmed V and J ends, which lost 3 bases and 9 bases, there was a span of 18 bases. This chain's CDR3 is CASSYGRPTEGQYF. CDR3 DNA: TGTGCCAGCAGTTATGGCAGGCCCACGGAGGGGCAGTACTTC.

This chain links TRBV7-3 with TRBJ2-3; D uncertain. Germline V gene lookup returns CDR1 SGHTA and CDR2 FQGTGA. The V end lost 5 bases, the J end lost 5 bases, and 8 bases lay between the germline ends. The CDR3 extends over 12 amino acids. This CDR3 reads CASSPSRDTQYF. In DNA, the CDR3 is TGTGCCAGCAGCCCTAGTAGAGATACGCAGTATTTT.

This clone was seen only once. The chain recombines TRBV19 with TRBJ1-2, with D maybe TRBD1 (5 bases). The CDR3 covers 13 residues. Germline loops: CDR1 LNHDA, CDR2 SQIVND (reference sequence). V was cut by 0 bases and J by 7 bases, with 9 bases left in between. Written as DNA, the CDR3 is TGTGCCAGTAGTATAGATTTGGGGCTTGGCTACACCTTC. Its protein is CASSIDLGLGYTF.

This clone is a singleton in its sample. The chain couples TRBV11-2 to TRBJ2-7, with TRBD1 matching 10 bases. Trimming at V came to 4 bases and at J to 3 bases, leaving 9 bases not matched to a gene. Germline CDR1 SGHAT, CDR2 FQNNGV. The CDR3 consists of 16 residues. CDR3 nucleotide sequence: TGTGCCAGCAGCTCCCTGAGGGGACAGGGGATCTACGAGCAGTACTTC. Residues: CASSSLRGQGIYEQYF.

Only one count was recorded for this clone. The V call is TRBV7-2, the J call TRBJ2-1; D is possibly TRBD2 (6 bases). From germline, CDR1 is SGHTA and CDR2 FQGNSA. The CDR3 has 14 amino acids. V lost 3 bases and J 2 bases, leaving 8 bases between the germline ends. The chain's CDR3 is CASSFGTAYNEQFF. As DNA, the CDR3 is TGTGCCAGCAGCTTCGGGACTGCCTACAATGAGCAGTTCTTC.

This sequence joins TRBV5-1 and TRBJ2-3; 16 nucleotides line up with TRBD2. J lost 7 bases, V lost 4 bases, and 3 bases had no gene match. Germline CDR1 and CDR2: SGHRS and YFSETQ. This CDR3 region has 15 residues. CDR3 sequence (DNA): TGCGCCAGCAGCCCGGGACTAGCGGGAGGGTATACGCAGTATTTT. This gives the protein CASSPGLAGGYTQYF.

This clone was seen only once. The genes are TRBV14 and TRBJ1-1; 8 positions match TRBD1. Germline CDR1 is SGHDN and CDR2 is FVKESK. J lost 1 base, V lost 0 bases, and 4 bases had no gene match. The length of the CDR3 is 16 residues. The CDR3 DNA sequence: TGTGCCAGCAGCCAAGATCTCGGACAGGGGAACACTGAAGCTTTCTTT. Protein product: CASSQDLGQGNTEAFF.

The chain links TRBV11-3 to TRBJ1-3; weak D call: TRBD1 (6 bases). Germline-derived CDR1 and CDR2 are SGHNT and YENEEA. This CDR3 has 16 residues. V shed 2 bases and J shed 0 bases, with 11 bases lying between them. The CDR3 is CASSLHPDSSGNTIYF. The CDR3 DNA is TGTGCCAGCAGCTTACATCCGGACAGCTCTGGAAACACCATATATTTT.

The chain combines TRBV4-2 with TRBJ1-1; possible D gene TRBD1, 5 bases. In germline, CDR1 is LGHNA, CDR2 YNFKEQ. The CDR3 has 16 amino acids. The V and J ends lost 0 bases and 0 bases respectively, with 11 bases between them. In DNA form, the CDR3 reads TGTGCCAGCAGCCAAGATCTGCCCAGGGTGAACACTGAAGCTTTCTTT. Encoded protein: CASSQDLPRVNTEAFF.

V and J are TRBV4-3 and TRBJ1-6; 10 bases are a match to TRBD1. The CDR3 consists of 14 residues. The trim removed 8 bases at V and 9 bases at J, leaving 7 bases unmatched. Per the germline V gene, CDR1 is LGHNA and CDR2 is YSLEER. The CDR3 DNA reads TGCGCCAGCCGACGGGACAGGGGTTCTTCACCCCTCCACTTT. Protein sequence: CASRRDRGSSPLHF.

The chain employs TRBV7-8 and TRBJ2-3; tentative D call: TRBD2 (6 bases). The length of the CDR3 is 14 residues. CDR1 and CDR2 (germline): SGHVS, FQNEAQ. With 5 bases removed from V and 2 bases from J, the gap between germline ends came to 11 bases. This CDR3 is CASSPRDFTDTQYF. For the CDR3, the DNA is TGTGCCAGCAGCCCCCGGGACTTCACAGATACGCAGTATTTT. The full variable domain, with the rest looked up from reference TRBV7-8 and TRBJ2-3, is GAGVSQSPRYKVAKRGQDVALRCDPISGHVSLFWYQQALGQGPEFLTYFQNEAQLDKSGLPSDRFFAERPEGSVSTLKIQRTQQEDSAVYLCASSPRDFTDTQYFGPGTRLTVL.

The rearrangement joins TRBV23-1 to TRBJ2-5; no reliable D call. TRBV23-1 counts as an open reading frame of uncertain function. The V end was cut by 6 bases, the J end by 3 bases, with 5 bases between. The CDR3 consists of 11 residues. The chain's CDR3 is CASSTEETQYF. The CDR3 nucleotides read TGCGCCAGCAGCACTGAAGAGACCCAGTACTTC.

The chain has TRBV6-6 and TRBJ2-7; D perhaps matches TRBD2 (5 bases). The germline CDR1 and CDR2 sequences are MNHNY and SVGAGI (reference sequence). V was cut by 0 bases and J by 3 bases, with 9 bases left in between. The CDR3 sequence is 14 residues long. The CDR3 region has the DNA TGTGCCAGCAGTTACTCGAGAGGGATCTACGAGCAGTACTTC. Amino acid sequence: CASSYSRGIYEQYF.

The genes are TRBV14 and TRBJ1-1; 8 bases match TRBD1. The V gene's germline CDR1 is SGHDN and CDR2 FVKESK. J was trimmed by 3 bases and V by 3 bases; bases with no gene match: 9. This CDR3 is 16 amino acids long. This CDR3 is CASSHIRGRGDTEAFF. CDR3 bases: TGTGCCAGCAGCCACATCAGGGGGCGCGGGGACACTGAAGCTTTCTTT.

The J gene is TRBJ1-5, the V gene TRBV21-1. TRBV21-1 is a recognized pseudogene. This CDR3 region has 15 residues. In DNA, the CDR3 is TGTGCCAGCAGCAAACCCGCCGCCGAGAATCAGCCCCAGCATTTT. Translating gives CASSKPAAENQPQHF.

The rearrangement links TRBV18 to TRBJ2-3; weak D call: TRBD1 (5 bases). The V end lost 1 base, the J end lost 3 bases, and 8 bases lay between the germline ends. The germline CDR1 and CDR2 sequences are KGHSH and LQKENI. This CDR3 has 14 residues. The CDR3 DNA sequence: TGTGCCAGCTCACCACTAGACAGTACAGATACGCAGTATTTT. It specifies CASSPLDSTDTQYF.

This clone was detected only once. The rearrangement uses TRBV11-2 and TRBJ1-2; tentative D call: TRBD1 (5 bases). V was cut by 1 base and J by 4 bases, with 13 bases left in between. This CDR3 spans 15 amino acids. The germline V gene encodes CDR1 SGHAT and CDR2 FQNNGV. CDR3 sequence (DNA): TGTGCCAGCAGCTTAGTAGCCCCGGGGGGCTATGGCTACACCTTC. Translation gives CASSLVAPGGYGYTF.

This rearrangement joins TRBV29-1 to TRBJ1-2; 10 bases are shared with TRBD1. Germline CDR1 is SQVTM and CDR2 is ANQGSEA. J lost 4 bases, V lost 4 bases, and 6 bases had no gene match. The CDR3 totals 14 residues. The CDR3 is CSVGGWDRGYGYTF. The CDR3 DNA reads as TGCAGCGTTGGGGGGTGGGACAGGGGCTATGGCTACACCTTC.

The chain couples TRBV7-6 to TRBJ1-2; 10 bases fit TRBD1. After removal of 4 bases from V and 6 bases from J, the junction contained 5 bases not matched to a gene. This CDR3 comprises 14 residues. The germline V gene has CDR1 SGHVS and CDR2 FNYEAQ. CDR3 sequence (DNA): TGTGCCAGCAGCTCTACGGACAGGGGGGATGGCTACACCTTC. Residues: CASSSTDRGDGYTF.

This chain uses TRBV5-4 with TRBJ2-7; 8 nucleotides align to TRBD1. This CDR3 region has 16 residues. J lost 5 bases, V lost 4 bases, and 14 bases had no gene match. Germline V gene data show CDR1 as SGHNT and CDR2 as YYREEE (reference sequence). The CDR3: CASSPKATGVRNEQYF. The CDR3 DNA reads TGTGCCAGCAGCCCTAAGGCGACAGGGGTTAGGAACGAGCAGTACTTC.

The chain has TRBV5-4 and TRBJ2-1, with D maybe TRBD2 (5 bases). Per germline, CDR1 SGHNT and CDR2 YYREEE (reference sequence). The CDR3 covers 16 residues. Trimming left V 4 bases short and J 0 bases short, with 14 bases between. The CDR3 DNA reads as TGTGCCAGCAGCGATAATGGAGGCAACTCCTACAATGAGCAGTTCTTC. Encoded protein: CASSDNGGNSYNEQFF. The variable domain in full, completed from reference TRBV5-4 and TRBJ2-1, reads ETGVTQSPTHLIKTRGQQVTLRCSSQSGHNTVSWYQQALGQGPQFIFQYYREEENGRGNFPPRFSGLQFPNYSSELNVNALELDDSALYLCASSDNGGNSYNEQFFGPGTRLTVL.

This chain joins TRBV28 and TRBJ2-5, with 9 bases identical to TRBD2. CDR1 and CDR2 from the germline V gene are MDHEN and SYDVKM. V gave up 8 bases and J gave up 1 base; unmatched junction bases: 8. The length of the CDR3 is 15 residues. CDR3 nucleotide sequence: TGTGCCAGCCATACAATGACTAGCGGCCAAGAGACCCAGTACTTC. Encoded protein: CASHTMTSGQETQYF.